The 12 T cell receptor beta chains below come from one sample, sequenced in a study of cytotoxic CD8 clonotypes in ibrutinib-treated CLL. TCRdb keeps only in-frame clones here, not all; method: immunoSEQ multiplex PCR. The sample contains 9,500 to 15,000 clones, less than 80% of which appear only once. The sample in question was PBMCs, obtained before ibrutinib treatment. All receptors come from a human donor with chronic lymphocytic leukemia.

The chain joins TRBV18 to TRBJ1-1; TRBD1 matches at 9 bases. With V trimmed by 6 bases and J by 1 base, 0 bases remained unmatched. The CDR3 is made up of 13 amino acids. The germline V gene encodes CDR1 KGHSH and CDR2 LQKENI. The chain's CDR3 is CASSDRGNTEAFF. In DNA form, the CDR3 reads TGTGCCAGCTCGGACAGGGGGAACACTGAAGCTTTCTTT.

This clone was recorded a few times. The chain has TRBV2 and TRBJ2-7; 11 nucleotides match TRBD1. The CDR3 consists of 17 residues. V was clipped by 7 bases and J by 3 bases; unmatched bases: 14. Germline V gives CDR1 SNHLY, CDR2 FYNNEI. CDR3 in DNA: TGTGCCAGCAAGGGGGCAAGGGACGGGACAGGGGGCTACGAGCAGTACTTC. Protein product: CASKGARDGTGGYEQYF.

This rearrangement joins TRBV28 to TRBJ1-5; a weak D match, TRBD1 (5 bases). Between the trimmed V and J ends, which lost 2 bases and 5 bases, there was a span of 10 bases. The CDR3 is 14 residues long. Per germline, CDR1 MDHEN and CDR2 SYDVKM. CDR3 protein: CASSLGGDHQPQHF. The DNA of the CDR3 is TGTGCCAGCAGTTTAGGGGGAGATCATCAGCCCCAGCATTTT.

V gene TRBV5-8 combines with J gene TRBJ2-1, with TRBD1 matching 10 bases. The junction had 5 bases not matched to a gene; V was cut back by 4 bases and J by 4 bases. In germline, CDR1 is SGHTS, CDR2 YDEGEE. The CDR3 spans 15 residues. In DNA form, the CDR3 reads TGTGCCAGCAGCCAGGACAGGGGGGGATACAATGAGCAGTTCTTC. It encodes CASSQDRGGYNEQFF.

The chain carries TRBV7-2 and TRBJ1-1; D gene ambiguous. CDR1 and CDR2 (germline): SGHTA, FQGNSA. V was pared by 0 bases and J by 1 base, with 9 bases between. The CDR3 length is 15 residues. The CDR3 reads CASSLAGNTNTEAFF. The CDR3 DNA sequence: TGTGCCAGCAGCTTAGCTGGGAATACGAACACTGAAGCTTTCTTT.

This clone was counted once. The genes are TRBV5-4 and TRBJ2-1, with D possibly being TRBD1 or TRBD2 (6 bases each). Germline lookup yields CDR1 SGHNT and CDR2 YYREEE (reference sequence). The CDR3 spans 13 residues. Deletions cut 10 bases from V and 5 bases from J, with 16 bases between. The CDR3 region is CASMRGADNEQFF. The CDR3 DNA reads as TGTGCCTCTATGAGGGGGGCCGACAATGAGCAGTTCTTC.

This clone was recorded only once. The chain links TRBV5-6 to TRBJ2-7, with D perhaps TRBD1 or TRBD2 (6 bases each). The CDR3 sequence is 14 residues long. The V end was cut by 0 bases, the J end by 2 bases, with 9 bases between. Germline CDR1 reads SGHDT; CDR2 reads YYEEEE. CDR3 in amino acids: CASSLAGAAYEQYF. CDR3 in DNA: TGTGCCAGCAGCTTGGCGGGGGCAGCCTACGAGCAGTACTTC.

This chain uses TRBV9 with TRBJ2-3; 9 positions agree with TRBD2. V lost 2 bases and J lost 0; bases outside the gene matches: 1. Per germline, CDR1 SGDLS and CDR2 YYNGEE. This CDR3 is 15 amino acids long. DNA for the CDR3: TGTGCCAGCAGCGTTAGCGGGGGCAGCACAGATACGCAGTATTTT. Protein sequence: CASSVSGGSTDTQYF.

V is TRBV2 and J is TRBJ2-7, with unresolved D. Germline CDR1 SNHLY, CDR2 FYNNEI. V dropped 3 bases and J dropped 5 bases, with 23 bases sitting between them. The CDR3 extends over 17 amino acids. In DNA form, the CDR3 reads TGTGCCAGCAGTGAGAAGGTCGTGGGTATCTCGGGTGACGAGCAGTACTTC. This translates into CASSEKVVGISGDEQYF.

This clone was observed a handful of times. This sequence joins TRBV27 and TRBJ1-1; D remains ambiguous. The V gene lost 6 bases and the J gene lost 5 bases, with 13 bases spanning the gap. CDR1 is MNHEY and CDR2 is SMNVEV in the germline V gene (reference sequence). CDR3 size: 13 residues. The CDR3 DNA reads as TGTGCCAGCAGCCCAAGACCTGGGACTGAAGCTTTCTTT. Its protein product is CASSPRPGTEAFF.

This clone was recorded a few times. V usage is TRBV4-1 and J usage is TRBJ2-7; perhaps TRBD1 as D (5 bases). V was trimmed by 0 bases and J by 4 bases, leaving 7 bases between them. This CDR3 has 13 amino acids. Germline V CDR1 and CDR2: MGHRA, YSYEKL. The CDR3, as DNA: TGCGCCAGCAGCCAAGAGCAGGGTTACGAGCAGTACTTC. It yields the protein CASSQEQGYEQYF.

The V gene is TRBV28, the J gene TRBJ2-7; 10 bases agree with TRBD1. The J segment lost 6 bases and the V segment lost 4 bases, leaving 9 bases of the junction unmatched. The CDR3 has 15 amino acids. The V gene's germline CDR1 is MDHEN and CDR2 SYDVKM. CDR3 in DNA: TGTGCCAGCAGTTCCCGGACAGGGGGTATTGGCGAGCAGTACTTC. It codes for CASSSRTGGIGEQYF.